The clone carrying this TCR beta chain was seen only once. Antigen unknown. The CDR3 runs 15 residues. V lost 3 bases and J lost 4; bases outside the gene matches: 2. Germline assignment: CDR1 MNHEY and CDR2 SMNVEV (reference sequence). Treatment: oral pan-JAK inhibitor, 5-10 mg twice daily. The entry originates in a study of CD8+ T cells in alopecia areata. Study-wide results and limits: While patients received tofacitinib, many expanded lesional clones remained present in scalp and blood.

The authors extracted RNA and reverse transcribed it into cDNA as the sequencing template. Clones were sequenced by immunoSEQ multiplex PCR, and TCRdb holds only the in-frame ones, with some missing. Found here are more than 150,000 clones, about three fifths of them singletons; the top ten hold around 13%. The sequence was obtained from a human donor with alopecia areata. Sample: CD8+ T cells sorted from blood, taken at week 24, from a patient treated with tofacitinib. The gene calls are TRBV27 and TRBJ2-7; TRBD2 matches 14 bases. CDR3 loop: CASSLGLAGVYEQYF. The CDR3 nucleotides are TGTGCCAGCAGTTTGGGACTAGCGGGGGTATACGAGCAGTACTTC.